This TCR beta chain was observed in a study of beta chain features in type 1 diabetes. Across the study: The examined sorted cells totaled fewer than 110,000,000 across samples.

Since all of the isolated RNA was reverse transcribed, expressed TCRB transcripts were what got sequenced. Produced via immunoSEQ multiplex PCR; TCRdb's table is partial and in-frame only. The sample has over 500,000 clones, roughly 16% seen once. General study points: The question of HLA type influencing TCRB rearrangement was one that remained unresolved here. For Type 1 diabetes patients, all four CD4+ subsets carried TCRB CDR3s that were moderately but significantly shorter.

CDR1 SGHDN and CDR2 FVKESK come from the germline V gene. This CDR3 is 15 amino acids long. After removal of 7 bases from V and 1 base from J, the junction contained 7 bases not matched to a gene. Concerning this clone: Its antigen is unknown.

This clonotype was obtained from a man aged 18 to 30 in good health. V and J are TRBV14 and TRBJ2-3; TRBD1 aligns across 8 bases. Material for sequencing was naive CD4+ T cells from blood. DNA of the CDR3: TGTGCCAGCAACTCGGGACAGGTTCGCACAGATACGCAGTATTTT. Its protein product is CASNSGQVRTDTQYF.